This T cell receptor (beta chain) was captured in a study of T cell responses to AZD1222 COVID-19 vaccine (dated by TCRdb to the early 2020s). Background on the whole study: TCR sequencing was performed for roughly 250 trial participants, of whom around 200 were given two doses of AZD1222 and some 26 were given two doses of MenACWY control vaccine. Enrollment into the trials was organized by age into subgroups of 18-55, 56-69 and 70-plus years, and those subgroups contained about 160, 30 and 59 TCR-sequenced participants, respectively.

To note about this clone: No cognate antigen has been identified for it. Base-call qualities are not available, and no considerably larger clone is one nucleotide away.

Beyond this particular receptor, the publication reports: In the small 56-69-year group, the increase in depth fell short of significance, most likely because of low power. Participants were mostly white British, with more females than males. The authors suggested clonal diversity may have been underestimated. Only a handful of AZD1222 recipients were SARS-CoV-2 seropositive at baseline, limiting conclusions about previously exposed vaccinees. The vaccine-associated CD4 TCRs covered the entire spike protein, and the dominant responses fell in regions 160-218 and 743-854. Because no day 14 peak-response samples were available, the repertoires could be characterized only after the peak T cell response. A significant rise in spike-specific TCR breadth and depth was observed after two AZD1222 doses relative to day 0 and relative to MenACWY recipients. Nearly half of unique spike-specific TCRs reportedly recognized epitopes outside regions mutated in the B.1.351 and B.1.1.7 variants.

The sample's time point label is to be understood as: about 28 days (+/-7) after the second vaccine dose. AZD1222 recipients whose second dose came at about 4 weeks and those whose second dose came at about 12 weeks were combined into one group, since spike-specific TCR depth and breadth did not differ between the two schedules. The vaccinee samples were drawn from two UK trials, COV001 and COV002, one of which was a single-blind randomized controlled phase 2/3 trial testing AZD1222 (ChAdOx1 nCoV-19) in healthy adults. Trial participant PBMC samples were collected at day 0 and day 28 after the second dose for TCRbeta chain sequencing. The CDR3 regions of human TCRbeta chains were analyzed by immunosequencing. The original methods were these. Repertoire TCRs were checked for matches against a reference library of SARS-CoV-2-specific TCRs that had been generated using the MIRA antigen-specificity platform. Breadth was defined as the fraction of unique TCRs that were SARS-CoV-2-associated, and depth was defined as the fraction of total T cells that were SARS-CoV-2-associated. Each spike-specific TCR was assigned to its reactive spike region and to a CD4 or CD8 class using the MIRA data. Log10-transformed breadth and depth values were compared by one-way ANOVA with Sidak's multiple comparisons tests. Entries here come from immuneACCESS through TCRdb and include only in-frame sequences with V and J called. Some clones fail to appear in such tables; in the studies checked, an unresolved V gene covers under half of the shortfall, and the cause of the remainder is unknown. The D gene and trimming were derived from the DNA, and the V and J assignments and clone size from that table. The sample profile shows about 39,000 clones; approximately 90% of them were found once. The ten largest clones represent roughly 25% of the sample.

The TCR sequence derives from an adult who received the AZD1222 COVID-19 vaccine. The specimen comprised peripheral blood, sampled 28 days after the second AZD1222 dose.

The CDR3 region has the sequence CASKPPTVNTEAFF. The sequenced DNA: TGTGCCAGCAAACCCCCGACAGTGAACACTGAAGCTTTCTTT. The rearranged chain carries TRBV2 and TRBJ1-1; TRBD1 could be the D gene, as 5 bases match. From the cysteine up to the phenylalanine, the CDR3 has a length of 14 residues. This entry keeps only the CDR3 DNA: 42 bases, framed from base 1. The CDR1 and CDR2 encoded by the germline V gene are SNHLY and FYNNEI. V is shortened by 7 bases, J by 0 bases, and the region joining them spans 12 bases.